This T cell receptor beta chain was sequenced in a study of cytomegalovirus exposure and HLA in healthy donors. Study-wide findings and caveats: Sequencing had likely introduced a cluster of highly shared sequence variants as an artifact. A further, later analysis showed that HLA-associated TCR beta chains (compared with equally common others) were more clonally expanded.

Of note for this clone: Its antigen is currently unknown.

PCR used 60 Vbeta primers and 13 Jbeta primers. The method was immunoSEQ multiplex PCR; TCRdb's version includes in-frame clones alone and lacks a portion of them. This sample has over 70,000 clones, with about 84% found just once. Germline trimming cut 6 bases from V and 0 bases from J; bases unmatched to any gene: 2. The CDR3 has 13 residues. CDR1 MNHEY and CDR2 SVGAGI come from the germline V gene. The material sequenced was PBMCs. This receptor was obtained from a man aged 18 to 30 in good health and CMV-seronegative. The genes are TRBV6-5 and TRBJ2-7; 7 positions agree with TRBD2. The DNA for the CDR3 is TGTGCCAGCAGGGGGGGGAACTCCTACGAGCAGTACTTC. The encoded protein is CASRGGNSYEQYF.